Listed below are T cell receptor beta chains from one sample, sequenced in a study of tumor-infiltrating lymphocytes in primary liver carcinoma. A single record per CDR3 protein comes from TCRdb applying MiXCR to the multiplex PCR reads. This table holds roughly 49,000 distinct CDR3 sequences, 70% to 85% found once. The sequenced sample was liver tumor tissue from sampling region 5. The receptors were sampled from a man aged 35 to 55 with primary liver carcinoma and hepatitis B virus infection. Each CDR3 is given with its conserved first and last residue. The D gene is left open where the match is weak. Size tells how often a clone was seen (once, few, many) or the class of an expanded clone, and some rows leave it out.

>TRBJ2-3|15|TRBV6-2/TRBV6-3|many|TRBD1
CASSWGQLGTDTQYF
TGTGCCAGCAGTTGGGGACAGTTGGGCACAGATACGCAGTATTTT
>TRBJ2-7|15|TRBV11-2|NA|TRBD2
CASSPGTTDSYEQYF
TGTGCCAGCAGTCCTGGGACTACCGACTCCTACGAGCAGTACTTC
>TRBJ2-7|16|TRBV4-1|once|NA
CASSQDFRGMSYEQYF
TGCGCCAGCAGCCAAGATTTTAGAGGAATGTCCTACGAGCAGTACTTC
>TRBJ1-2|15|TRBV28|NA|NA
CASSTGPGAAGGYTF
TGTGCCAGCAGTACCGGACCCGGGGCAGCCGGTGGCTACACCTTC
>TRBJ2-7|17|TRBV4-2|NA|TRBD2
CATTGLVGVYKPYERYF
TGTGCCACTACTGGACTAGTGGGAGTTTATAAGCCCTACGAGCGGTACTTC
>TRBJ2-7|14|TRBV5-4|once|NA
CASSSIETAYGQYF
TGTGCCAGCAGCTCAATAGAAACGGCCTACGGGCAGTACTTC
>TRBJ1-3|14|TRBV19|NA|NA
CASKSGFSGNTIYF
TGTGCCAGTAAGAGCGGATTCTCTGGAAACACCATATATTTT
>TRBJ2-3|15|TRBV6-1|NA|TRBD2
CASSELAGETDTKYF
TGCGCCAGCAGTGAACTAGCGGGAGAGACAGATACGAAGTATTTT
>TRBJ1-1|16|TRBV28|many|NA
CASSNEVGRGNTEAFF
TGTGCCAGCAGTAACGAAGTAGGACGGGGGAACACTGAAGCTTTCTTT
>TRBJ1-2|14|TRBV11-2|NA|NA
CAIRERDTTNGYTF
TGTGCCATCAGAGAGAGGGACACCACAAATGGCTACACCTTC
>TRBJ2-7|13|TRBV12-3/TRBV12-4|NA|NA
CPSTRREYHEQYF
TGTCCCAGCACCCGACGGGAATACCACGAGCAGTACTTT
>TRBJ2-1|16|TRBV11-3|NA|TRBD2
CASSLSWSSGRGEHFF
TGTGCCAGCAGCTTATCATGGAGTAGCGGGAGAGGTGAGCACTTCTTC
>TRBJ2-2|12|TRBV29-1|NA|NA
CSVGRGTGELFF
TGCAGCGTTGGAAGGGGAACAGGGGAGCTGTTTTTT